Presented here are 23 T cell receptor beta chains from one specimen sequenced in a study of a mutant IDH1 vaccine in newly diagnosed glioma. Clones were sequenced by immunoSEQ multiplex PCR, and TCRdb holds only the in-frame ones, with some missing. The profile covers about 60,000 clones, with 83% appearing a single time and about 3.3% taken by the ten largest. Time point described: week 47, end of study. Topical imiquimod accompanied each vaccine dose, which consisted of 300 ug of mutant IDH1 20-mer peptide. These receptors are not linked to any known antigen. The sample in question was PBMCs, obtained from a glioma patient whose treatment included an IDH1 peptide vaccine. The receptor set was obtained from a woman in her 50s with glioma.

The chain uses TRBV7-2 and TRBJ1-5; D gene ambiguous. V shed 2 bases and J shed 2 bases, with 7 bases lying between them. Germline V gives CDR1 SGHTA, CDR2 FQGNSA. CDR3 length: 14 residues. The CDR3 coding sequence is TGTGCCAGCAGCTTAAATCCAGGCAATCAGCCCCAGCATTTT. It specifies CASSLNPGNQPQHF.

The genes are TRBV6-6 and TRBJ1-1, with D tentatively TRBD1 (5 bases). The CDR3 loop spans 11 amino acids. V shed 2 bases and J shed 7 bases, with 5 bases lying between them. In germline, CDR1 is MNHNY, CDR2 SVGAGI (reference sequence). This CDR3 reads CASSYDSEAFF. The CDR3 bases are TGTGCCAGCAGTTACGACAGTGAAGCTTTCTTT.

This chain joins TRBV5-4 and TRBJ1-2; D gene uncertain. V was clipped by 4 bases and J by 4 bases, with 14 bases between them. Germline CDR1 SGHNT, CDR2 YYREEE (reference sequence). The CDR3 totals 14 residues. CDR3 nucleotide sequence: TGTGCCAGCAGCCCGTCTTCGACGCTCTATGGCTACACCTTC. As protein: CASSPSSTLYGYTF.

The genes are TRBV29-1 and TRBJ1-1; D is possibly TRBD1 (5 bases). Germline loops: CDR1 SQVTM, CDR2 ANQGSEA. V was trimmed by 7 bases and J by 1 base, leaving 10 bases between them. The CDR3 has 12 amino acids. The CDR3 protein is CSAGTENTEAFF. CDR3 bases: TGCAGCGCCGGGACCGAGAACACTGAAGCTTTCTTT.

The chain couples TRBV2 to TRBJ2-1; 10 positions agree with TRBD2. V was clipped by 6 bases and J by 4 bases; unmatched bases: 6. The CDR3 covers 15 residues. The germline V gene has CDR1 SNHLY and CDR2 FYNNEI. In DNA, the CDR3 is TGTGCCAGCAGGGTACTAGCGGGGCTATACAATGAGCAGTTCTTC. Translated, it gives CASRVLAGLYNEQFF.

This CDR3 reads CASSPDRDYGYTF. CDR3 DNA sequence: TGTGCCAGCTCACCAGACAGGGACTATGGCTACACCTTC. The chain joins TRBV18 to TRBJ1-2; 7 positions match TRBD1. V shed 2 bases and J 3 bases; nucleotides not matched to a gene: 0. Germline V lookup: CDR1 KGHSH, CDR2 LQKENI. The CDR3 has 13 amino acids.

This clone has just one count. The chain recombines TRBV10-3 with TRBJ2-3; TRBD2 agrees at 9 bases. V shed 9 bases and J 4 bases; nucleotides not matched to a gene: 5. CDR1 ENHRY and CDR2 SYGVKD come from the germline V gene. The CDR3 is 13 residues long. The CDR3 here is CAMRGGLSDTQYF. DNA of the CDR3: TGTGCCATGCGGGGGGGCCTGTCAGATACGCAGTATTTT.

The chain combines TRBV28 with TRBJ1-2; weak D call: TRBD1 (5 bases). Trimming removed 1 base at V and 1 base at J, with 16 bases between. This CDR3 contains 17 residues. Germline-derived CDR1 and CDR2 are MDHEN and SYDVKM. The DNA for the CDR3 is TGTGCCAGCAGTTTATTAAGGGGAGGGAAGGGTAACTATGGCTACACCTTC. Translation: CASSLLRGGKGNYGYTF.

CDR3 nucleotide sequence: TGTGCCAGCAGCTTAGTCCTAGCGGCCTTCAAGGACGAGCAGTACTTC. Its translation is CASSLVLAAFKDEQYF. The V call is TRBV11-2, the J call TRBJ2-7; 7 bases are a match to TRBD2. V lost 1 base to trimming and J lost 5 bases; unmatched junction nucleotides: 11. Germline assignment: CDR1 SGHAT and CDR2 FQNNGV. The CDR3 contains 16 residues.

The chain joins TRBV6-5 to TRBJ1-5; TRBD1 matches at 7 bases. The CDR3 totals 13 residues. The ends lost 5 bases at V and 6 bases at J; junction bases unmatched: 4. Germline assignment: CDR1 MNHEY and CDR2 SVGAGI. The CDR3 reads CASSPTGSQPQHF. DNA of the CDR3: TGTGCCAGCAGTCCGACAGGGAGTCAGCCCCAGCATTTT.

This chain links TRBV14 with TRBJ1-2, with D maybe TRBD1 (5 bases). Germline CDR1 and CDR2: SGHDN and FVKESK. The CDR3 has 14 amino acids. The V gene lost 0 bases and the J gene lost 4 bases, with 9 bases spanning the gap. The CDR3 here is CASSQERQGYGYTF. As DNA, the CDR3 is TGTGCCAGCAGCCAAGAGCGCCAGGGCTATGGCTACACCTTC.

The chain recombines TRBV4-2 with TRBJ1-2; tentatively, D is TRBD1 (6 bases). The CDR3 covers 16 residues. Germline CDR1 is LGHNA and CDR2 is YNFKEQ. Trimming left V 0 bases short and J 7 bases short, with 18 bases between. The CDR3 bases are TGTGCCAGCAGCCAAGATGGGAGGCAGGGGAGAGGTGGCTACACCTTC. Residues: CASSQDGRQGRGGYTF.

Concerning this clone itself: The junction differs from germline at one of its ends, possibly a read error. The rearrangement joins TRBV5-5 to TRBJ2-7; D remains ambiguous. Germline assignment: CDR1 SGHKS and CDR2 YYEKEE (reference sequence). This CDR3 region has 14 residues. The CDR3 coding sequence is TGCGCCAGCAGCCAAGATCGGCTTTCCTACGAGCAGTACTTC. This encodes CASSQDRLSYEQYF.

CDR3 amino acids: CASTSAGLAGYEQYF. In DNA form, the CDR3 reads TGTGCCAGCACCAGCGCGGGACTAGCGGGGTACGAGCAGTACTTC. The V gene is TRBV6-5, the J gene TRBJ2-7; TRBD2 aligns across 13 bases. Germline V gives CDR1 MNHEY, CDR2 SVGAGI. V shed 7 bases, J shed 4 bases, and the junction held 7 bases outside the gene matches. CDR3 length equals 15 residues.

The chain recombines TRBV5-6 with TRBJ1-4, with 9 bases fitting TRBD1. Germline-derived CDR1 and CDR2 are SGHDT and YYEEEE. The CDR3 sequence is 16 residues long. The J segment lost 5 bases and the V segment lost 2 bases, leaving 7 bases of the junction unmatched. CDR3 residues: CASSLYSGQGNEKLFF. CDR3 DNA: TGTGCCAGCAGCTTATACTCGGGACAGGGAAATGAAAAACTGTTTTTT.

CDR3 sequence: CASSQKSDPEETQYF. In DNA form, the CDR3 reads TGTGCCAGCAGCCAAAAATCAGACCCAGAGGAGACCCAGTACTTC. The chain joins TRBV4-2 to TRBJ2-5, with D hard to call. CDR1 is LGHNA, CDR2 YNFKEQ, per germline. CDR3 size: 15 residues. V lost 2 bases and J 5 bases, leaving 15 bases between the germline ends.

This clone has a handful of counts. The gene calls are TRBV4-1 and TRBJ1-3; D gene uncertain. CDR1 and CDR2 (germline): MGHRA, YSYEKL. Trimming stripped 1 base from V and 2 bases from J, with 9 bases between. CDR3 length: 15 amino acids. CDR3 nucleotide sequence: TGCGCCAGCAGCCAAGTCGTCTTTCCTGGAAACACCATATATTTT. This codes for CASSQVVFPGNTIYF.

As DNA, the CDR3 is TGTGCCAGCAAACAACAGGGGATCATGAACACTGAAGCTTTCTTT. Its protein product is CASKQQGIMNTEAFF. The chain couples TRBV2 to TRBJ1-1, with 7 nucleotides matching TRBD1. This CDR3 is 15 amino acids long. Per the germline V gene, CDR1 is SNHLY and CDR2 is FYNNEI. After removal of 7 bases from V and 0 bases from J, the junction contained 8 bases not matched to a gene.

The CDR3: CASRLQGALNQPQHF. DNA of the CDR3: TGTGCCAGCAGGTTACAGGGGGCCCTCAATCAGCCCCAGCATTTT. The rearrangement links TRBV2 to TRBJ1-5; TRBD1 aligns across 9 bases. The CDR3 has 15 amino acids. Germline loops: CDR1 SNHLY, CDR2 FYNNEI. With 6 bases clipped from V and 3 bases from J, the junction kept 6 bases outside the gene matches.

The rearrangement joins TRBV7-9 to TRBJ2-3; no firm D call. Germline V gene lookup returns CDR1 SEHNR and CDR2 FQNEAQ (reference sequence). V shed 5 bases and J shed 7 bases, with 7 bases lying between them. The CDR3 consists of 11 residues. The CDR3 DNA follows: TGTGCCAGCAGCCAGGCGCATACGCAGTATTTT. Translated: CASSQAHTQYF. The full variable domain, in which reference TRBV7-9 and TRBJ2-3 provide the parts outside the CDR3, is DTGVSQNPRHKITKRGQNVTFRCDPISEHNRLYWYRQTLGQGPEFLTYFQNEAQLEKSRLLSDRFSAERPKGSFSTLEIQRTEQGDSAMYLCASSQAHTQYFGPGTRLTVL.

The chain employs TRBV5-6 and TRBJ2-3; D is undetermined. The CDR3 extends over 13 amino acids. From germline, CDR1 is SGHDT and CDR2 YYEEEE. V was cut by 2 bases and J by 3 bases, with 7 bases left in between. CDR3 nucleotide sequence: TGTGCCAGCAGCTTAAAGGGAACAGATACGCAGTATTTT. Encoded protein: CASSLKGTDTQYF.

The chain combines TRBV7-9 with TRBJ2-7; TRBD1 is a possible D gene (5 bases). The length of the CDR3 is 14 residues. Per the germline V gene, CDR1 is SEHNR and CDR2 is FQNEAQ (reference sequence). The V end was cut by 5 bases, the J end by 3 bases, with 14 bases between. CDR3 loop: CASSVRGNSYEQYF. In DNA, the CDR3 is TGTGCCAGCAGCGTAAGGGGTAACAGCTACGAGCAGTACTTC.

The CDR3 reads CASSGGTLRETQYF. The CDR3 nucleotides read TGTGCCAGCAGCGGAGGGACCCTACGAGAGACCCAGTACTTC. The V call is TRBV9, the J call TRBJ2-5; either TRBD1 or TRBD2 may supply D (5 bases each). Trimming took off 3 bases at V and 4 bases at J, with 13 bases between the two ends. Germline assignment: CDR1 SGDLS and CDR2 YYNGEE. This CDR3 region has 14 residues.